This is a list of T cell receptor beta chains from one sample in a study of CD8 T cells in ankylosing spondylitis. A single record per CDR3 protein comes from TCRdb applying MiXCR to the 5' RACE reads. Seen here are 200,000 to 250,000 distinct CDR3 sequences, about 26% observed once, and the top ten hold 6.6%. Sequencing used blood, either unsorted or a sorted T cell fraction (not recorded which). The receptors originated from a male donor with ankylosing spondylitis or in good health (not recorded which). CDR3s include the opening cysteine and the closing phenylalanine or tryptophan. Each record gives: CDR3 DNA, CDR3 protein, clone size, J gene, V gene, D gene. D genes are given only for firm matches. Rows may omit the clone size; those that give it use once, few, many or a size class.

CDR3 DNA: TGTGCCAGCAGCTCACCCGGACAAGCGAACACCGGGGAGCTGTTTTTT
CDR3 protein: CASSSPGQANTGELFF
clone size: many
J gene: TRBJ2-2
V gene: TRBV11-2
D gene: -

CDR3 DNA: TGCGCCAGCAGCTTGGAACTAGCGGGAGCCCACCCCCTGTTCTTC
CDR3 protein: CASSLELAGAHPLFF
clone size: -
J gene: TRBJ2-1
V gene: TRBV5-1
D gene: TRBD2

CDR3 DNA: TGCGCCAGCAGTCCTTCGAGCGGGAGTGGTTCCAAAGAGACCCAGTACTTC
CDR3 protein: CASSPSSGSGSKETQYF
clone size: -
J gene: TRBJ2-5
V gene: TRBV4-1
D gene: TRBD2

CDR3 DNA: TGTGCCTCCTGCCAAGCGGGGGGACTTTACAATGAGCAGTTCTTC
CDR3 protein: CASCQAGGLYNEQFF
clone size: few
J gene: TRBJ2-1
V gene: TRBV3-1
D gene: TRBD2

CDR3 DNA: TGCAGTGCTAGAGCCCCTCAGAGTTCCTACGAGCAGTACTTC
CDR3 protein: CSARAPQSSYEQYF
clone size: -
J gene: TRBJ2-7
V gene: TRBV20-1
D gene: -

CDR3 DNA: TGCAGCGTGCCCACTTTGGGGGAGCAACAGTACTTC
CDR3 protein: CSVPTLGEQQYF
clone size: once
J gene: TRBJ2-5
V gene: TRBV29-1
D gene: -

CDR3 DNA: TGTGCCAGCACCACCCAAAGGGTCATATACTTT
CDR3 protein: CASTTQRVIYF
clone size: many
J gene: TRBJ1-1
V gene: TRBV2
D gene: -

CDR3 DNA: TGTGCCAGCAGCTTCCGGGACAGGGGGAATTCTAACTATGGCTACACCTTC
CDR3 protein: CASSFRDRGNSNYGYTF
clone size: many
J gene: TRBJ1-2
V gene: TRBV7-8
D gene: TRBD1

CDR3 DNA: TGCAGCGTCGCCGGGACTAGCGGGAGAATAAGACGCACAGATACGCAGTATTTT
CDR3 protein: CSVAGTSGRIRRTDTQYF
clone size: many
J gene: TRBJ2-3
V gene: TRBV29-1
D gene: TRBD2

CDR3 DNA: TGCAGTGCTAGACCTAGCGGGATCTCCTACGAGCAGTACTTC
CDR3 protein: CSARPSGISYEQYF
clone size: few
J gene: TRBJ2-7
V gene: TRBV20-1
D gene: TRBD2

CDR3 DNA: TGTGCCAGCAGCCATCCCGTGGGGAACACCGGGGAGCTGTTTTTT
CDR3 protein: CASSHPVGNTGELFF
clone size: many
J gene: TRBJ2-2
V gene: TRBV3-1
D gene: -

CDR3 DNA: TGCAGCGTAGGGACAGGGACTGGGGCCAACGTCCTGACTTTC
CDR3 protein: CSVGTGTGANVLTF
clone size: -
J gene: TRBJ2-6
V gene: TRBV29-1
D gene: TRBD1

CDR3 DNA: TGTGCCAGCAGTTTAAACGGACATACGCAGTATTTT
CDR3 protein: CASSLNGHTQYF
clone size: many
J gene: TRBJ2-3
V gene: TRBV12-3/TRBV12-4
D gene: -

CDR3 DNA: TGCAGTGCTAGAGATCTCGCTAGCGGGAGGGTCAATGAGCAGTTCTTC
CDR3 protein: CSARDLASGRVNEQFF
clone size: few
J gene: TRBJ2-1
V gene: TRBV20-1
D gene: TRBD2

CDR3 DNA: TGCAGCGTTGTATCCCAGGGGGCGTCGCTCGAGCAGTACTTC
CDR3 protein: CSVVSQGASLEQYF
clone size: -
J gene: TRBJ2-7
V gene: TRBV29-1
D gene: TRBD1

CDR3 DNA: TGCAGTGCTAGAGGAGGTCCCAAAGACTACAATGAGCAGTTCTTC
CDR3 protein: CSARGGPKDYNEQFF
clone size: few
J gene: TRBJ2-1
V gene: TRBV20-1
D gene: -

CDR3 DNA: TGTGCCAGCAGCGGACGGGACTACCTATACAATGAGCAGTTCTTC
CDR3 protein: CASSGRDYLYNEQFF
clone size: -
J gene: TRBJ2-1
V gene: TRBV9
D gene: TRBD2

CDR3 DNA: TGTGCCACCAGTGACCCTACAGGGGCTAAAGAGACCCAGTACTTC
CDR3 protein: CATSDPTGAKETQYF
clone size: few
J gene: TRBJ2-5
V gene: TRBV24-1
D gene: TRBD1

CDR3 DNA: TGCAGCGTTGAAGGAGGGGGCCTCGCCGAGCAGTACTTC
CDR3 protein: CSVEGGGLAEQYF
clone size: -
J gene: TRBJ2-7
V gene: TRBV29-1
D gene: TRBD1

CDR3 DNA: TGTGCCAGCAGCCAAGACGGCAGAACTGGAAACACCATATATTTT
CDR3 protein: CASSQDGRTGNTIYF
clone size: -
J gene: TRBJ1-3
V gene: TRBV4-2
D gene: -

CDR3 DNA: TGTGCCAGCAGCCAAGGGGCAGGAGGTTTCCACAATGAGCAGTTCTTC
CDR3 protein: CASSQGAGGFHNEQFF
clone size: -
J gene: TRBJ2-1
V gene: TRBV3-1
D gene: -

CDR3 DNA: TGTGCCAGCAGCTTAGTTGAACTAGCGGGGGACAATGAGCAGTTCTTC
CDR3 protein: CASSLVELAGDNEQFF
clone size: few
J gene: TRBJ2-1
V gene: TRBV11-1
D gene: TRBD2

CDR3 DNA: TGCGCCAGCAGCTCCGGACAGGATGGAAACACCATATATTTT
CDR3 protein: CASSSGQDGNTIYF
clone size: once
J gene: TRBJ1-3
V gene: TRBV5-1
D gene: TRBD1

CDR3 DNA: TGTGCCAGCAGTTTTATGGACTGCAATCAGCCCCAGCATTTT
CDR3 protein: CASSFMDCNQPQHF
clone size: many
J gene: TRBJ1-5
V gene: TRBV6-7
D gene: -

CDR3 DNA: TGTGCCAGCAGCGTAGGGCGGGAGGACCCTCAGTACTTC
CDR3 protein: CASSVGREDPQYF
clone size: many
J gene: TRBJ2-4
V gene: TRBV9
D gene: TRBD2

CDR3 DNA: TGCAGTGCTGGCGGAGGCTCCTACGAGCAGTACTTC
CDR3 protein: CSAGGGSYEQYF
clone size: -
J gene: TRBJ2-7
V gene: TRBV20-1
D gene: -

CDR3 DNA: TGTGCCAGCAGCTTGGCAGCAGGGATTAACTATGGCTACACCTTC
CDR3 protein: CASSLAAGINYGYTF
clone size: -
J gene: TRBJ1-2
V gene: TRBV5-6
D gene: -

CDR3 DNA: TGTGCCAGCGGCGGTCGGGGGATTTTGACCGGGGAGCTGTTTTTT
CDR3 protein: CASGGRGILTGELFF
clone size: many
J gene: TRBJ2-2
V gene: TRBV6-1
D gene: -

CDR3 DNA: TGCAGCGTTGGCCCTTGGACAGGGGGCGGGACAGATACGCAGTATTTT
CDR3 protein: CSVGPWTGGGTDTQYF
clone size: few
J gene: TRBJ2-3
V gene: TRBV29-1
D gene: TRBD1

CDR3 DNA: TGTGCCAGCAGCTCTGGCAGGGCTCTCGGAAAGACCCAGTACTTC
CDR3 protein: CASSSGRALGKTQYF
clone size: -
J gene: TRBJ2-5
V gene: TRBV14
D gene: -

CDR3 DNA: TGCAGCGAACATACAGGGGGGACGCAGTATTTT
CDR3 protein: CSEHTGGTQYF
clone size: -
J gene: TRBJ2-3
V gene: TRBV29-1
D gene: TRBD1

CDR3 DNA: TGCAGTGCTAGATCATCCCGTTACAATGAGCAGTTCTTC
CDR3 protein: CSARSSRYNEQFF
clone size: -
J gene: TRBJ2-1
V gene: TRBV20-1
D gene: -

CDR3 DNA: TGTGCCAGCAGTTACACAGGTAGCACAGATACGCAGTATTTT
CDR3 protein: CASSYTGSTDTQYF
clone size: -
J gene: TRBJ2-3
V gene: TRBV6-5
D gene: -